This entry lists 5 T cell receptor beta chains sequenced from one sample in a study of a mutant IDH1 vaccine in newly diagnosed glioma. Time point: week 35, safety follow-up. A 20-mer mutant IDH1 peptide at 300 ug was injected subcutaneously with topical imiquimod. The antigens these receptors bind are not known. Sequenced by immunoSEQ multiplex PCR; TCRdb stores in-frame clones only, minus some. The repertoire holds 60,000 to 65,000 clones, with around four fifths as singletons. The source was PBMCs, collected from a glioma patient whose treatment included an IDH1 peptide vaccine. The receptors here all came from a man between 25 and 39 years old with glioma.

V usage is TRBV2 and J usage is TRBJ1-4; D remains ambiguous. Trimming pared 5 bases from V and 2 bases from J, leaving 15 bases between. Germline V gives CDR1 SNHLY, CDR2 FYNNEI. This CDR3 is 16 amino acids long. CDR3 in DNA: TGTGCCAGCAGTCCACCCAAGGCGGGGACTAATGAAAAACTGTTTTTT. As protein: CASSPPKAGTNEKLFF.

Note on this clone: The germline gene is not matched at one end of the junction; a read error may be the cause. The chain joins TRBV11-2 to TRBJ2-3; D gene unclear. Germline assignment: CDR1 SGHAT and CDR2 FQNNGV. This CDR3 has 13 residues. The CDR3 DNA follows: TGTGCCAGCAGTTTAGGACGGGCAGATACGCAGTATTTT. Amino acids: CASSLGRADTQYF.

The sample holds a few counts of this clone. The chain combines TRBV2 with TRBJ1-6, with a weak D call TRBD1 (5 bases). Germline-derived CDR1 and CDR2 are SNHLY and FYNNEI. The V end was cut by 6 bases, the J end by 0 bases, with 15 bases between. The CDR3 runs 17 residues. The CDR3 reads CASREGRASSYNSPLHF. CDR3 nucleotides: TGTGCCAGCAGGGAGGGCAGGGCGAGCTCCTATAATTCACCCCTCCACTTT.

Only a few counts were recorded for this clone. V is TRBV18 and J is TRBJ1-3; D remains ambiguous. There are 16 residues in the CDR3. Germline CDR1 and CDR2: KGHSH and LQKENI. V dropped 2 bases and J dropped 0 bases, with 11 bases sitting between them. CDR3 protein: CASSPSRQRSGNTIYF. The CDR3 coding sequence is TGTGCCAGCTCACCAAGTAGACAACGCTCTGGAAACACCATATATTTT.

J is TRBJ1-1 and V is TRBV19; TRBD1 might be the D (5 bases). Trimming left V 7 bases short and J 3 bases short, with 12 bases between. The CDR3 sequence is 13 residues long. CDR1 LNHDA and CDR2 SQIVND come from the germline V gene (reference sequence). CDR3 amino acids: CASTWGGDTEAFF. DNA for the CDR3: TGTGCCAGTACTTGGGGGGGAGACACTGAAGCTTTCTTT. The full variable domain, in which reference TRBV19 and TRBJ1-1 provide the parts outside the CDR3, is DGGITQSPKYLFRKEGQNVTLSCEQNLNHDAMYWYRQDPGQGLRLIYYSQIVNDFQKGDIAEGYSVSREKKESFPLTVTSAQKNPTAFYLCASTWGGDTEAFFGQGTRLTVV.